These T cell receptor beta chains were read from a single sample in a study of shared clonotypes between healthy human individuals. Using immunoSEQ multiplex PCR, the repertoire was profiled, and TCRdb retains in-frame clones only, with some absent. The sample has approximately 600,000 clones, around 96% seen once. Sequences were obtained from naive CD8+ T cells sorted from blood. The receptors were gathered from a woman in her thirties in good health. Each CDR3 is given with its conserved first and last residue. The order of the fields is clone size, V gene, D gene, J gene, CDR3 protein, CDR3 DNA. A D gene is named only where the DNA matches it firmly. Some rows have no size entry. The others give once, few or many, or a class for an expanded clone.

clone size: -
V gene: TRBV7-9
D gene: -
J gene: TRBJ2-3
CDR3 protein: CASSQQGGADTQYF
CDR3 DNA: TGTGCCAGCAGCCAACAGGGTGGCGCAGATACGCAGTATTTT

clone size: -
V gene: TRBV7-8
D gene: -
J gene: TRBJ2-1
CDR3 protein: CASSLEGGSYNEQFF
CDR3 DNA: TGTGCCAGCAGCTTAGAGGGCGGCTCCTACAATGAGCAGTTCTTC

clone size: once
V gene: TRBV9
D gene: -
J gene: TRBJ1-1
CDR3 protein: CASSLGASTEAFF
CDR3 DNA: TGTGCCAGCAGCCTCGGGGCTTCCACTGAAGCTTTCTTT

clone size: -
V gene: TRBV19
D gene: TRBD2
J gene: TRBJ2-2
CDR3 protein: CASRRLAGGTGELFF
CDR3 DNA: TGTGCCAGTAGACGACTAGCGGGAGGAACCGGGGAGCTGTTTTTT

clone size: -
V gene: TRBV10-1
D gene: TRBD2
J gene: TRBJ2-3
CDR3 protein: CASSESAGGRDTQYF
CDR3 DNA: TGCGCCAGCAGTGAGTCTGCGGGAGGTCGCGATACGCAGTATTTT

clone size: -
V gene: TRBV27
D gene: TRBD2
J gene: TRBJ2-5
CDR3 protein: CASNPGLAGNRETQYF
CDR3 DNA: TGTGCCAGCAACCCGGGACTAGCGGGAAATCGAGAGACCCAGTACTTC

clone size: -
V gene: TRBV2
D gene: -
J gene: TRBJ1-1
CDR3 protein: CASSETPADTEAFF
CDR3 DNA: TGTGCCAGCAGTGAAACCCCCGCCGACACTGAAGCTTTCTTT

clone size: -
V gene: TRBV19
D gene: -
J gene: TRBJ1-1
CDR3 protein: CASSLAISSGEAFF
CDR3 DNA: TGTGCCAGTAGTCTCGCCATTTCGTCGGGTGAAGCTTTCTTT

clone size: -
V gene: TRBV5-6
D gene: TRBD2
J gene: TRBJ2-7
CDR3 protein: CASSLMTSGKYEQYF
CDR3 DNA: TGTGCCAGCAGCTTAATGACTAGCGGAAAGTACGAGCAGTACTTC

clone size: -
V gene: TRBV27
D gene: TRBD1
J gene: TRBJ1-2
CDR3 protein: CASTLTGGSYGYTF
CDR3 DNA: TGTGCCAGCACTTTAACAGGGGGATCCTATGGCTACACCTTC

clone size: -
V gene: TRBV6-6
D gene: -
J gene: TRBJ2-1
CDR3 protein: CASSYELGGLDEQFF
CDR3 DNA: TGTGCCAGCAGTTACGAGTTAGGGGGACTCGATGAGCAGTTCTTC

clone size: -
V gene: TRBV11-2
D gene: -
J gene: TRBJ2-5
CDR3 protein: CASRPLRGRETQYF
CDR3 DNA: TGTGCCAGCAGGCCCCTTCGGGGGAGGGAGACCCAGTACTTC

clone size: -
V gene: TRBV7-8
D gene: -
J gene: TRBJ2-7
CDR3 protein: CASSYSASSYEQYF
CDR3 DNA: TGTGCCAGCAGCTATTCAGCGAGCTCCTACGAGCAGTACTTC

clone size: -
V gene: TRBV19
D gene: -
J gene: TRBJ2-1
CDR3 protein: CASSMMLGTPNEQFF
CDR3 DNA: TGTGCCAGTAGTATGATGCTAGGGACCCCCAATGAGCAGTTCTTC

clone size: -
V gene: TRBV5-1
D gene: -
J gene: TRBJ2-2
CDR3 protein: CASTEGRTGELFF
CDR3 DNA: TGCGCCAGCACCGAGGGGAGGACCGGGGAGCTGTTTTTT

clone size: -
V gene: TRBV7-9
D gene: TRBD1
J gene: TRBJ2-7
CDR3 protein: CASSSQGGQGVREQYF
CDR3 DNA: TGTGCCAGCAGCTCTCAGGGGGGACAGGGTGTTCGAGAGCAGTACTTC

clone size: -
V gene: TRBV27
D gene: TRBD1
J gene: TRBJ1-2
CDR3 protein: CASSSGGQGAIGYTF
CDR3 DNA: TGTGCCAGCAGCTCGGGGGGACAGGGGGCGATCGGCTACACCTTC

clone size: -
V gene: TRBV28
D gene: -
J gene: TRBJ1-1
CDR3 protein: CASSPVMNRWLGNTEAFF
CDR3 DNA: TGTGCCAGCAGTCCCGTGATGAACAGGTGGTTAGGGAACACTGAAGCTTTCTTT

clone size: -
V gene: TRBV19
D gene: -
J gene: TRBJ2-1
CDR3 protein: CASSDRTGEQFF
CDR3 DNA: TGTGCCAGTAGCGATCGCACAGGTGAGCAGTTCTTC

clone size: -
V gene: TRBV9
D gene: -
J gene: TRBJ2-4
CDR3 protein: CASSPGHLAKNIQYF
CDR3 DNA: TGTGCCAGCAGTCCAGGACATCTAGCCAAAAACATTCAGTACTTC

clone size: -
V gene: TRBV27
D gene: TRBD1
J gene: TRBJ1-1
CDR3 protein: CASSHTTGVTEAFF
CDR3 DNA: TGTGCCAGCAGCCATACTACAGGGGTTACTGAAGCTTTCTTT

clone size: -
V gene: TRBV4-1
D gene: -
J gene: TRBJ1-1
CDR3 protein: CASSPQGNTEAFF
CDR3 DNA: TGCGCCAGCAGCCCACAGGGGAACACTGAAGCTTTCTTT

clone size: -
V gene: TRBV19
D gene: -
J gene: TRBJ2-7
CDR3 protein: CASSMEHGMSYEQYF
CDR3 DNA: TGTGCCAGTAGTATGGAACACGGGATGAGCTACGAGCAGTACTTC

clone size: -
V gene: TRBV28
D gene: TRBD1
J gene: TRBJ2-3
CDR3 protein: CASTPGTGRADTQYF
CDR3 DNA: TGTGCCAGCACACCCGGGACAGGGAGGGCAGATACGCAGTATTTT

clone size: few
V gene: TRBV10-1
D gene: TRBD2
J gene: TRBJ2-1
CDR3 protein: CASSDRTSGSHEQFF
CDR3 DNA: TGCGCCAGCAGTGATCGGACTAGCGGGAGTCATGAGCAGTTCTTC

clone size: -
V gene: TRBV5-6
D gene: -
J gene: TRBJ2-5
CDR3 protein: CASSWEREVLETQYF
CDR3 DNA: TGTGCCAGCAGCTGGGAGAGGGAAGTTCTGGAGACCCAGTACTTC

clone size: -
V gene: TRBV7-9
D gene: -
J gene: TRBJ2-7
CDR3 protein: CASSPRAGYEQYF
CDR3 DNA: TGTGCCAGCAGCCCGAGGGCGGGCTACGAGCAGTACTTC

clone size: -
V gene: TRBV28
D gene: -
J gene: TRBJ2-1
CDR3 protein: CASSFDSLGDVGNNEQFF
CDR3 DNA: TGTGCCAGCAGTTTTGACTCACTGGGGGACGTTGGGAACAATGAGCAGTTCTTC

clone size: -
V gene: TRBV6-6
D gene: -
J gene: TRBJ2-7
CDR3 protein: CASSSGPGETYEQYF
CDR3 DNA: TGTGCCAGCAGTTCCGGACCGGGGGAAACCTACGAGCAGTACTTC

clone size: -
V gene: TRBV11-2
D gene: TRBD2
J gene: TRBJ2-7
CDR3 protein: CASSTVGGRGEQYF
CDR3 DNA: TGTGCCAGCAGCACCGTCGGCGGGAGGGGCGAGCAGTACTTC

clone size: -
V gene: TRBV19
D gene: TRBD2
J gene: TRBJ2-1
CDR3 protein: CASSSSFSGYNEQFF
CDR3 DNA: TGTGCCAGTAGTTCTTCCTTTAGCGGGTACAATGAGCAGTTCTTC

clone size: -
V gene: TRBV5-6
D gene: -
J gene: TRBJ2-7
CDR3 protein: CASSLTGMNEQYF
CDR3 DNA: TGTGCCAGCAGCTTGACAGGGATGAACGAGCAGTACTTC

clone size: -
V gene: TRBV28
D gene: -
J gene: TRBJ2-2
CDR3 protein: CASSLNVGIHTGELFF
CDR3 DNA: TGTGCCAGCAGTTTGAACGTCGGGATTCACACCGGGGAGCTGTTTTTT

clone size: -
V gene: TRBV7-7
D gene: TRBD2
J gene: TRBJ2-2
CDR3 protein: CASSPGTSGLGGELFF
CDR3 DNA: TGTGCCAGCAGCCCGGGGACTAGCGGTCTGGGCGGGGAGCTGTTTTTT

clone size: -
V gene: TRBV4-1
D gene: -
J gene: TRBJ2-1
CDR3 protein: CASSQEAQGLYNEQFF
CDR3 DNA: TGCGCCAGCAGCCAAGAGGCCCAGGGACTTTACAATGAGCAGTTCTTC

clone size: -
V gene: TRBV11-3
D gene: TRBD1
J gene: TRBJ2-2
CDR3 protein: CASSPGTGGSGELFF
CDR3 DNA: TGTGCCAGCAGCCCGGGGACAGGGGGTTCGGGGGAGCTGTTTTTT